The source of this T cell receptor (beta chain) is a study of T cells in Graves' hyperthyroidism and ophthalmopathy. Amplification yielded TCR beta CDR3 regions, with RNA transcripts as the source. First-round RT-PCR with HTBI primers amplified the TCR CDR3 region. MiXCR, run by TCRdb on the multiplex PCR reads, gives a single entry per CDR3 protein. The repertoire holds 500,000 to 550,000 distinct CDR3 sequences, with around 20% as singletons. Study-wide findings and caveats: Most thyroid clonotypes that were expanded above 0.001 also turned up in blood.

Researchers barred patients who had uncontrolled infection, other autoimmune disease, pregnancy or lactation. Clinicians diagnosed patients from clinical symptoms, serum thyroxine and TRAb, thyroid ultrasound and orbital computed tomography. Fresh 10 ml peripheral blood yielded PBMCs. Comments on this clonotype: Its matching antigen is unknown.

The CDR3 has 13 amino acids. CDR1 GTSNPN and CDR2 SVGIG come from the germline V gene (reference sequence). V was clipped by 4 bases and J by 3 bases, with 13 bases between them. This TCR was sampled from a man between 18 and 29 years old with Graves' hyperthyroidism. The sample comprised blood. The V gene is TRBV30, the J gene TRBJ2-7; no reliable D call. The CDR3 bases are TGTGCCTGGATCGGTACTAAGAGCTACGAGCAGTACTTC. The encoded protein is CAWIGTKSYEQYF.